This T cell receptor (beta chain) was found in a study of blood T cell repertoires in COVID-19. Study as a whole: The United States, Italy and Spain supplied acute and convalescent COVID-19 samples.

TCRdb's copy holds only in-frame clones and misses some; the assay was immunoSEQ multiplex PCR. The data hold more than 300,000 clones, with just over 90% observed a single time. Germline-derived CDR1 and CDR2 are DFQATT and SNEGSKA (reference sequence). Trimming left V 3 bases short and J 7 bases short, with 10 bases between. The CDR3 consists of 11 residues. The participants were between about 18 and 90 years old and came from under 25 US areas. Participant reports of clinical history set cohort assignment. The sequenced sample was PBMCs or T cells enriched from blood (not recorded which). The rearrangement links TRBV20-1 to TRBJ2-7; D gene uncertain. This TCR came from a woman in her thirties or forties who had been exposed to COVID-19. The CDR3 reads CSASTYGEQYF. The DNA of the CDR3 is TGCAGTGCTAGTACTTACGGGGAGCAGTACTTC.